This T cell receptor (beta chain) derives from a study of kidney transplant recipient with SARS-CoV-2 infection. One entry per CDR3 protein results from TCRdb running MiXCR on the reads. The sample contains 200,000 to 250,000 distinct CDR3 sequences, about 30% of which appear only once. A word on this clonotype: One end of the junction does not line up with germline, which may come from a read error.

CDR3 size: 15 residues. CDR1 is SGHNT, CDR2 YENEEA, per germline. This chain connects TRBV11-3 to TRBJ2-1; a possible D gene is TRBD1 (5 bases). The TCR was taken from a male patient younger than 45 who had COVID-19 and was a kidney transplant recipient. Some T cells could come from the graft donor. This sample comprised a blood sample, obtained at baseline and between days 110 and 120 from a kidney transplant recipient. The CDR3 reads CTSSIDSASYNEQFF. DNA for the CDR3: TGTACCAGCAGCATTGACAGTGCCTCCTACAATGAGCAGTTCTTC.